The next 10 T cell receptor beta chains were all read from a single sample in a study of T cells in Graves' hyperthyroidism and ophthalmopathy. Researchers took RNA transcripts and amplified the TCR beta CDR3 regions from them. First-round RT-PCR targeting the TCR CDR3 was performed with the HTBI primer set. TCRdb re-analysed the multiplex PCR reads in MiXCR, keeping a single row per CDR3 protein. The sample lists around 620,000 distinct CDR3 sequences, 14% occurring once. Sequencing was performed on blood. These receptors were taken from a woman aged 18-29 years with Graves' ophthalmopathy.

The genes are TRBV30 and TRBJ1-2; no clear D gene. Per the germline V gene, CDR1 is GTSNPN and CDR2 is SVGIG (reference sequence). Trimming stripped 2 bases from V and 5 bases from J, with 21 bases between. CDR3 length: 16 amino acids. The CDR3 loop is CAWSPHPAGSGYGYTF. CDR3 nucleotide sequence: TGTGCCTGGAGTCCCCACCCCGCGGGTTCGGGGTATGGCTACACCTTC.

This clonotype appeared many times. This chain links TRBV9 with TRBJ2-5; 9 bases agree with TRBD1. CDR1 and CDR2 from the germline V gene are SGDLS and YYNGEE. The CDR3 contains 16 residues. Trimming at V came to 3 bases and at J to 2 bases, leaving 8 bases not matched to a gene. CDR3 sequence (DNA): TGTGCCAGCAGCGACCCAGGGACAGGGAGGCAAGAGACCCAGTACTTC. Its translation is CASSDPGTGRQETQYF.

The genes are TRBV5-1 and TRBJ2-1, with TRBD1 matching 7 bases. Germline CDR1 is SGHRS and CDR2 is YFSETQ. The CDR3 has 14 amino acids. With V trimmed by 4 bases and J by 6 bases, 7 bases remained unmatched. The CDR3 loop reads CASSVGTDFNEQFF. In DNA form, the CDR3 reads TGCGCCAGCAGCGTTGGGACAGATTTCAATGAGCAGTTCTTC.

V usage is TRBV6-1 and J usage is TRBJ1-2; unclear D gene. Deletions cut 1 base from V and 4 bases from J, with 13 bases between. The CDR3 extends over 15 amino acids. Germline V CDR1 and CDR2: MNHNS, SASEGT. CDR3 in DNA: TGTGCCAGCAGTGAAGGCGGCAGTCATGGCTATGGCTACACCTTC. Translating it yields CASSEGGSHGYGYTF.

Ten or more counts support this clonotype. The genes are TRBV20-1 and TRBJ2-3; TRBD2 aligns across 8 bases. There are 16 residues in the CDR3. The trim removed 4 bases at V and 2 bases at J, leaving 11 bases unmatched. Germline CDR1 is DFQATT and CDR2 is SNEGSKA (reference sequence). The DNA for the CDR3 is TGCAGTGCTAAGTCGGTCCTAGCGGGCCCCACAGATACGCAGTATTTT. This codes for CSAKSVLAGPTDTQYF.

This clonotype was seen a few times. The DNA of the CDR3 is TGTGCCAGCAGCCCCCCCGTTAGTAGCGTAGGCACAGATACGCAGTATTTT. This sequence encodes CASSPPVSSVGTDTQYF. The chain couples TRBV12-3 or TRBV12-4 to TRBJ2-3; tentatively, D is TRBD2 (5 bases). V was cut by 6 bases and J by 1 base, with 20 bases left in between. This CDR3 has 17 amino acids.

As to this clonotype: One base away lies a much larger clone, so this may be a sequencing read error. This chain joins TRBV20-1 and TRBJ2-7, with unresolved D. Germline CDR1 reads DFQATT; CDR2 reads SNEGSKA (reference sequence). Trimming left V 5 bases short and J 7 bases short, with 6 bases between. The CDR3 contains 9 residues. The CDR3 sequence: CSAGFEQYF. The DNA of the CDR3 is TGCAGTGCTGGATTTGAGCAGTACTTC.

The sample holds a few counts of this clonotype. V is TRBV25-1 and J is TRBJ2-2, with 7 bases that match TRBD1. This CDR3 comprises 16 residues. V dropped 0 bases and J dropped 2; count of bases not matched to a gene: 3. Germline values: CDR1 MGHDK, CDR2 SYGVNS. The CDR3: CASSEYEGGNTGELFF. CDR3 coding DNA: TGTGCCAGCAGTGAATATGAAGGGGGCAACACCGGGGAGCTGTTTTTT.

This clonotype was observed many times. V is TRBV6-1 and J is TRBJ2-1; the match to TRBD2 covers 9 bases. This CDR3 region has 18 residues. The ends lost 2 bases at V and 0 bases at J; junction bases unmatched: 8. CDR1 is MNHNS and CDR2 is SASEGT in the germline V gene. CDR3 sequence: CASSESSGSISSYNEQFF. As DNA, the CDR3 is TGTGCCAGCAGTGAAAGTAGCGGGAGTATTAGCTCCTACAATGAGCAGTTCTTC.

Comment on this clonotype: A much larger clonotype is one base distant, so this may be a read error. CDR3 amino acids: CASSLIGSYTGTQHF. The CDR3 nucleotides are TGTGCCAGCAGTTTAATAGGCAGCTACACAGGTACGCAGCATTTT. The V call is TRBV28, the J call TRBJ2-3; TRBD1 is a possible D gene (5 bases). The end of the DNA is better explained by TRBJ1-5, so the J call may be wrong. From germline, CDR1 is MDHEN and CDR2 SYDVKM. CDR3 size: 15 residues.